The rows below give T cell receptor beta chains drawn from one sample of a study of early T cells in non-severe SARS-CoV-2 infection. TCRdb fed the 5' RACE reads into MiXCR, producing one record per CDR3 protein. The top ten clones hold 5% to 7% of a sample with around 64,000 distinct CDR3 sequences, 11% of them seen once. The starting material was whole blood, obtained at baseline. The receptor source for this set is an adult who was a healthcare worker with PCR-confirmed SARS-CoV-2 infection or an uninfected control (not recorded which). Both conserved end residues are part of each CDR3. The D gene is left open where the match is weak. The size entry is marked missing in some rows and otherwise reads once, few, many or a size class.

j_call: TRBJ2-2; clone_size: few; v_call: TRBV20-1; d_call: NA; cdr3_length: 16; cdr3_nt: TGCAGTGCTAGAGATCCTGGGAGAGCGGCCACCGGGGAGCTGTTTTTT; cdr3_aa: CSARDPGRAATGELFF
j_call: TRBJ2-7; clone_size: many; v_call: TRBV7-6; d_call: TRBD1; cdr3_length: 14; cdr3_nt: TGTGCCAGCAGCTTACCGGGACAGGGCCACGAGCAGTACTTC; cdr3_aa: CASSLPGQGHEQYF
j_call: TRBJ2-3; clone_size: NA; v_call: TRBV9; d_call: TRBD1; cdr3_length: 16; cdr3_nt: TGTGCCAGCAGCGTAGGACAGGGGGCGCGGTCAGATACGCAGTATTTT; cdr3_aa: CASSVGQGARSDTQYF
j_call: TRBJ1-1; clone_size: NA; v_call: TRBV11-2; d_call: NA; cdr3_length: 15; cdr3_nt: TGTGCCAGCAGCCCAGGACATACGGGACACACTGAAGCTTTCTTT; cdr3_aa: CASSPGHTGHTEAFF
j_call: TRBJ2-2; clone_size: NA; v_call: TRBV7-2; d_call: NA; cdr3_length: 13; cdr3_nt: TGTGCCAGCAGCTTAGCCCCGCAGCGGGAGCTGTTTTTT; cdr3_aa: CASSLAPQRELFF
j_call: TRBJ2-2; clone_size: few; v_call: TRBV9; d_call: NA; cdr3_length: 15; cdr3_nt: TGTGCCAGCAGCGTTGCCGGGACAACCCCCGGGGAGCTGTTTTTT; cdr3_aa: CASSVAGTTPGELFF
j_call: TRBJ2-2; clone_size: many; v_call: TRBV7-3; d_call: NA; cdr3_length: 13; cdr3_nt: TGTGCCAGCAGCTTAAACCCCCGCGGGGAGCTGTTTTTT; cdr3_aa: CASSLNPRGELFF
j_call: TRBJ1-1; clone_size: few; v_call: TRBV6-5; d_call: NA; cdr3_length: 13; cdr3_nt: TGTGCCAGCAGCCCCACTGGGGTTCGCAGGGCTTTCTTT; cdr3_aa: CASSPTGVRRAFF
j_call: TRBJ2-7; clone_size: NA; v_call: TRBV4-1; d_call: NA; cdr3_length: 13; cdr3_nt: TGCGCCAGCAGCCGGGGCAGGGCCAACGAGCAGTACTTC; cdr3_aa: CASSRGRANEQYF
j_call: TRBJ1-1; clone_size: many; v_call: TRBV6-2/TRBV6-3; d_call: TRBD1; cdr3_length: 16; cdr3_nt: TGTGCCAGCAGTTACCGGACAGGGGGCAGGGGCACTGAAGCTTTCTTT; cdr3_aa: CASSYRTGGRGTEAFF
j_call: TRBJ1-4; clone_size: NA; v_call: TRBV28; d_call: TRBD1; cdr3_length: 14; cdr3_nt: TGTGCCAGCAGGGGGACAGGAACGAATGAAAAACTGTTTTTT; cdr3_aa: CASRGTGTNEKLFF
j_call: TRBJ2-1; clone_size: many; v_call: TRBV20-1; d_call: TRBD2; cdr3_length: 14; cdr3_nt: TGCAGTGCTAGAAGCCTAGCGGGAGTCAATGAGCAGTTCTTC; cdr3_aa: CSARSLAGVNEQFF
j_call: TRBJ1-6; clone_size: few; v_call: TRBV4-1; d_call: NA; cdr3_length: 16; cdr3_nt: TGCGCCAGCAGCCAAGTGGCGAGCTCCTATAATTCACCCCTCCACTTT; cdr3_aa: CASSQVASSYNSPLHF
j_call: TRBJ1-2; clone_size: NA; v_call: TRBV27; d_call: NA; cdr3_length: 14; cdr3_nt: TGTGCCAGCACCGCACAGACAGCAGAGTATGGCTACACCTTC; cdr3_aa: CASTAQTAEYGYTF
j_call: TRBJ2-3; clone_size: few; v_call: TRBV2; d_call: NA; cdr3_length: 12; cdr3_nt: TGTGCCAGCAGTTCCGACACAGATACGCAGTATTTT; cdr3_aa: CASSSDTDTQYF
j_call: TRBJ2-7; clone_size: few; v_call: TRBV2; d_call: NA; cdr3_length: 12; cdr3_nt: TGTGCCAGCAGTGAATCTGGCTACGAGCAGTACTTC; cdr3_aa: CASSESGYEQYF
j_call: TRBJ2-2; clone_size: many; v_call: TRBV7-6; d_call: NA; cdr3_length: 16; cdr3_nt: TGTGCCAGCAGCCCCCTCCTGGGGCTGGACACCGGGGAGCTGTTTTTT; cdr3_aa: CASSPLLGLDTGELFF
j_call: TRBJ2-1; clone_size: few; v_call: TRBV19; d_call: TRBD2; cdr3_length: 17; cdr3_nt: TGTGCCAGTAGTATCCGGACTAGCGGGGGATCTTACAATGAGCAGTTCTTC; cdr3_aa: CASSIRTSGGSYNEQFF
j_call: TRBJ1-1; clone_size: NA; v_call: TRBV18; d_call: NA; cdr3_length: 14; cdr3_nt: TGTGCCAGCTCACCTGCCCTGGGGGACACTGAAGCTTTCTTT; cdr3_aa: CASSPALGDTEAFF
j_call: TRBJ2-2; clone_size: many; v_call: TRBV24-1; d_call: NA; cdr3_length: 14; cdr3_nt: TGTGCCACCAGTGGGCCAGTCGGTATCGGGGAGCTGTTTTTT; cdr3_aa: CATSGPVGIGELFF
j_call: TRBJ2-1; clone_size: few; v_call: TRBV7-3; d_call: TRBD2; cdr3_length: 16; cdr3_nt: TGTGCCAGCAGCTTATACGGGACTAGCGGGAGCAATGAGCAGTTCTTC; cdr3_aa: CASSLYGTSGSNEQFF
j_call: TRBJ2-5; clone_size: few; v_call: TRBV6-5; d_call: TRBD2; cdr3_length: 15; cdr3_nt: TGTGCCAGCAGGGCACTAGCGGGGGGTTCCGAGACCCAGTACTTC; cdr3_aa: CASRALAGGSETQYF
j_call: TRBJ1-6; clone_size: NA; v_call: TRBV7-2; d_call: TRBD1; cdr3_length: 17; cdr3_nt: TGTGCCAGCAGCATCCGGGACAGCCACCTATCGGGATCACCCCTCCACTTT; cdr3_aa: CASSIRDSHLSGSPLHF
j_call: TRBJ2-1; clone_size: NA; v_call: TRBV5-6; d_call: NA; cdr3_length: 13; cdr3_nt: TGTGCCGGCAGCCTTTTTTTAGACAATGAGCAGTTCTTC; cdr3_aa: CAGSLFLDNEQFF
j_call: TRBJ2-2; clone_size: NA; v_call: TRBV6-2/TRBV6-3; d_call: NA; cdr3_length: 13; cdr3_nt: TGTGCCAGCAGTTACGCAACCCCCGGGGAGCTGTTTTTT; cdr3_aa: CASSYATPGELFF
j_call: TRBJ1-5; clone_size: NA; v_call: TRBV2; d_call: NA; cdr3_length: 15; cdr3_nt: TGTGCCAGCAGTGCCCGGGCTTCGGGCAATCAGCCCCAGCATTTT; cdr3_aa: CASSARASGNQPQHF
j_call: TRBJ2-7; clone_size: few; v_call: TRBV7-2; d_call: TRBD2; cdr3_length: 15; cdr3_nt: TGTGCCAGCAGCTTAGGACTAGCGGCCTCCTACGAGCAGTACTTC; cdr3_aa: CASSLGLAASYEQYF
j_call: TRBJ2-5; clone_size: many; v_call: TRBV20-1; d_call: TRBD2; cdr3_length: 17; cdr3_nt: TGCAGTGCGGGAGGGACTAGCGGGGGAGCGTACCAAGAGACCCAGTACTTC; cdr3_aa: CSAGGTSGGAYQETQYF
j_call: TRBJ1-4; clone_size: few; v_call: TRBV29-1; d_call: TRBD1; cdr3_length: 14; cdr3_nt: TGCAGCGTCCGACAGGGAGGTAGAGATGAAAAACTGTTTTTT; cdr3_aa: CSVRQGGRDEKLFF
j_call: TRBJ2-1; clone_size: NA; v_call: TRBV7-6; d_call: NA; cdr3_length: 15; cdr3_nt: TGTGCCAGCAGCGTCCTAGGGGGACTGTCCAATGAGCAGTTCTTC; cdr3_aa: CASSVLGGLSNEQFF
j_call: TRBJ2-3; clone_size: few; v_call: TRBV11-2; d_call: NA; cdr3_length: 14; cdr3_nt: TGTGCCAGCAGCCCACCGGGTAGGGCAGATACGCAGTATTTT; cdr3_aa: CASSPPGRADTQYF
j_call: TRBJ2-5; clone_size: NA; v_call: TRBV5-1; d_call: NA; cdr3_length: 15; cdr3_nt: TGCGCCAGCAGCACGCCCCTTCGACCGGGAGAGACCCAGTACTTC; cdr3_aa: CASSTPLRPGETQYF
j_call: TRBJ2-3; clone_size: NA; v_call: TRBV20-1; d_call: TRBD2; cdr3_length: 17; cdr3_nt: TGCAGTGCTAGAGATCGTTGGCTAGCGGGAGTGTCAGATACGCAGTATTTT; cdr3_aa: CSARDRWLAGVSDTQYF
j_call: TRBJ2-7; clone_size: many; v_call: TRBV10-3; d_call: NA; cdr3_length: 12; cdr3_nt: TGTGCCACGAAGACAGCAGCCTACGAGCAGTACTTC; cdr3_aa: CATKTAAYEQYF
j_call: TRBJ2-1; clone_size: many; v_call: TRBV30; d_call: NA; cdr3_length: 19; cdr3_nt: TGTGCCTGGAGTGTGAAGGTGCCCCCCGAAGGTCTTTACTACAATGAGCAGTTCTTC; cdr3_aa: CAWSVKVPPEGLYYNEQFF
j_call: TRBJ1-5; clone_size: few; v_call: TRBV12-3/TRBV12-4; d_call: NA; cdr3_length: 12; cdr3_nt: TGTGCCAGCAGCTGGGGGGATCAGCCCCAGCATTTT; cdr3_aa: CASSWGDQPQHF
j_call: TRBJ1-2; clone_size: few; v_call: TRBV7-6; d_call: TRBD1; cdr3_length: 15; cdr3_nt: TGTGCCAGCAGCTTAGGGACAGGACTTAACTATGGCTACACCTTC; cdr3_aa: CASSLGTGLNYGYTF
j_call: TRBJ2-7; clone_size: few; v_call: TRBV7-2; d_call: NA; cdr3_length: 16; cdr3_nt: TGTGCCAGCAGCTTAAGGGCAGGCCATCCAACCTACGAGCAGTACTTC; cdr3_aa: CASSLRAGHPTYEQYF
j_call: TRBJ2-1; clone_size: many; v_call: TRBV29-1; d_call: NA; cdr3_length: 14; cdr3_nt: TGCAGCGTCCACGGGACAACATCCTACAATGAGCAGTTCTTC; cdr3_aa: CSVHGTTSYNEQFF
j_call: TRBJ2-1; clone_size: many; v_call: TRBV29-1; d_call: NA; cdr3_length: 12; cdr3_nt: TGCAGCGCTAATAGCGTCTACAATGAGCAGTTCTTC; cdr3_aa: CSANSVYNEQFF
j_call: TRBJ1-1; clone_size: many; v_call: TRBV3-1; d_call: NA; cdr3_length: 13; cdr3_nt: TGTGCCAGCAGCCAGTCGGGTTACACTGAAGCTTTCTTT; cdr3_aa: CASSQSGYTEAFF
j_call: TRBJ1-5; clone_size: many; v_call: TRBV5-6; d_call: NA; cdr3_length: 13; cdr3_nt: TGTGCCAGCAGTCCGAGCACGGATCAGCCCCAGCATTTT; cdr3_aa: CASSPSTDQPQHF
j_call: TRBJ1-5; clone_size: NA; v_call: TRBV18; d_call: NA; cdr3_length: 14; cdr3_nt: TGTGCCAGCTCACCCCAAAGGGGGGATCAGCCCCAGCATTTT; cdr3_aa: CASSPQRGDQPQHF
j_call: TRBJ2-1; clone_size: NA; v_call: TRBV20-1; d_call: TRBD2; cdr3_length: 13; cdr3_nt: TGCAGTGCTAGTGGCGGGGGGGCCCCTGAGCAGTTCTTC; cdr3_aa: CSASGGGAPEQFF
j_call: TRBJ2-1; clone_size: NA; v_call: TRBV29-1; d_call: NA; cdr3_length: 12; cdr3_nt: TGCAGCGTTTGGGGGGCCCACAATGAGCAGTTCTTC; cdr3_aa: CSVWGAHNEQFF